Listed below are T cell receptor beta chains from one sample, sequenced in a study. TCRdb keeps only in-frame clones here, not all; method: immunoSEQ multiplex PCR. The table has 45,000 to 60,000 clones, roughly 93% seen once. The sequenced sample was PBMCs. These receptors came from a man aged 40-55 years with rheumatoid arthritis. Each CDR3 is given with its conserved first and last residue. The order of the fields is J gene, clone size, V gene, CDR3 protein. Some rows mark clone size as missing; the rest say once, few, many or name a class of expanded clone.

J: TRBJ2-3; size: NA; V: TRBV6-5; CDR3: CASSFGGDTQYF
J: TRBJ1-2; size: NA; V: TRBV5-1; CDR3: CASSMGQGVLANYGYTF
J: TRBJ1-1; size: NA; V: TRBV7-2; CDR3: CASSYLGQPGTEAFF
J: TRBJ2-2; size: once; V: TRBV7-8; CDR3: CASKGLYANTGELFF
J: TRBJ2-2; size: once; V: TRBV29-1; CDR3: CSVEALGQGEIGELFF
J: TRBJ2-2; size: NA; V: TRBV19; CDR3: CASSLQPNTGELFF
J: TRBJ2-7; size: NA; V: TRBV3-1/TRBV3-2; CDR3: CASSPERRVYEQYF
J: TRBJ1-5; size: NA; V: TRBV2; CDR3: CASSEVGSHNQPQHF
J: TRBJ2-2; size: NA; V: TRBV6-6; CDR3: CASSYFARVTGELFF
J: TRBJ2-1; size: NA; V: TRBV19; CDR3: CASSISGSYNEQFF
J: TRBJ1-1; size: NA; V: TRBV6-5; CDR3: CASSYGAGSTEAFF
J: TRBJ2-5; size: NA; V: TRBV5-6; CDR3: CASSLLGPGETQYF
J: TRBJ1-2; size: NA; V: TRBV5-4; CDR3: CASSLDARGYTF
J: TRBJ2-7; size: NA; V: TRBV9; CDR3: CASSVAGGPYEQYF
J: TRBJ2-1; size: NA; V: TRBV28; CDR3: CASSSRVNEQFF
J: TRBJ2-7; size: NA; V: TRBV18; CDR3: CASSPGRASYEQYF
J: TRBJ2-7; size: NA; V: TRBV11-2; CDR3: CASSLDFALSKTDYEQYF
J: TRBJ1-1; size: NA; V: TRBV29-1; CDR3: CSINRVYTEAFF
J: TRBJ2-2; size: once; V: TRBV25-1; CDR3: CASSKLAGVGTGELFF
J: TRBJ1-5; size: NA; V: TRBV2; CDR3: CASSSQLNQPQHF
J: TRBJ2-3; size: NA; V: TRBV18; CDR3: CASSPPGGTDTQYF
J: TRBJ1-5; size: NA; V: TRBV28; CDR3: CASSLNRLYSNQPQHF
J: TRBJ2-7; size: NA; V: TRBV7-9; CDR3: CASSSYRDSWKPYEQYF
J: TRBJ1-1; size: NA; V: TRBV4-3; CDR3: CASSQDITGEAFF
J: TRBJ2-1; size: once; V: TRBV7-2; CDR3: CASRGFPKPNEQFF
J: TRBJ1-6; size: NA; V: TRBV27; CDR3: CASSHWDNNSPLHF
J: TRBJ1-5; size: NA; V: TRBV6-2/TRBV6-3; CDR3: CASSYGGGPQHF
J: TRBJ2-5; size: NA; V: TRBV6-6; CDR3: CASSQPQGGAETQYF
J: TRBJ2-1; size: NA; V: TRBV29-1; CDR3: CSLSGSSYNEQFF
J: TRBJ1-5; size: NA; V: TRBV21-1; CDR3: CASTPGNRSNQPQHF
J: TRBJ2-3; size: NA; V: TRBV11-2; CDR3: CASSSVWPPTDTQYF
J: TRBJ2-3; size: NA; V: TRBV7-2; CDR3: CASSLFEDTQYF
J: TRBJ1-1; size: NA; V: TRBV15; CDR3: CATSSPGGTEAFF
J: TRBJ2-3; size: NA; V: TRBV7-3; CDR3: CASSLSLAGRDTQYF
J: TRBJ1-5; size: NA; V: TRBV7-2; CDR3: CASSPRTGTSNQPQHF
J: TRBJ1-3; size: NA; V: TRBV30; CDR3: CAWSVQGGNTIYF
J: TRBJ1-5; size: NA; V: TRBV6-6; CDR3: CASKRDRGSNQPQHF
J: TRBJ2-7; size: NA; V: TRBV28; CDR3: CASNQLRGLFSYEQYF
J: TRBJ1-1; size: NA; V: TRBV5-1; CDR3: CASSRTGNQNTEAFF
J: TRBJ2-1; size: NA; V: TRBV15; CDR3: CATSRDRQGRNEQFF
J: TRBJ1-3; size: NA; V: TRBV6-5; CDR3: CASSRGTTGNTIYF
J: TRBJ1-5; size: NA; V: TRBV28; CDR3: CASSLTRSWGSQPQHF
J: TRBJ1-1; size: NA; V: TRBV19; CDR3: CASSIIPGGNTEAFF
J: TRBJ1-2; size: NA; V: TRBV9; CDR3: CASSPRGDSSYGYTF
J: TRBJ2-7; size: NA; V: TRBV11-1; CDR3: CASSLETGGTYEQYF
J: TRBJ1-2; size: NA; V: TRBV30; CDR3: CAWRNNRDRGRYGYTF
J: TRBJ2-2; size: once; V: TRBV27; CDR3: CASDPPGAQAPGTGELFF
J: TRBJ2-5; size: NA; V: TRBV7-3; CDR3: CASSRGGSETQYF
J: TRBJ2-1; size: NA; V: TRBV10-2; CDR3: CASSDRASGRNNEQFF
J: TRBJ2-3; size: NA; V: TRBV6-5; CDR3: CASTGLAGADTQYF
J: TRBJ1-3; size: once; V: TRBV30; CDR3: CAWSPQGLGGNTIYF